One sample yielded the 10 T cell receptor beta chains listed below, sequenced in a study of T cells in Graves' hyperthyroidism and ophthalmopathy. Amplified TCR beta CDR3 regions derived from RNA transcripts. Initially, a first-round RT-PCR of the TCR CDR3 employed the HTBI primer set. Using its own MiXCR run on the multiplex PCR reads, TCRdb lists one record per CDR3 protein. The data show about 420,000 distinct CDR3 sequences, with roughly 14% seen just once and roughly 8% held by the top ten. The sequencing input was blood. These receptors were taken from a woman younger than 35 with Graves' hyperthyroidism.

The chain uses TRBV28 and TRBJ2-1, with D perhaps matching TRBD1 (6 bases). This CDR3 comprises 13 residues. V dropped 5 bases and J dropped 15 bases, with 20 bases sitting between them. CDR1 and CDR2 (germline): MDHEN, SYDVKM. The CDR3 coding sequence is TGTGCCAGCAGTCAGGGGTTGGGAGCGTCGGGGTTCTTC. Protein product: CASSQGLGASGFF.

This clonotype was observed many times. This chain uses TRBV2 with TRBJ2-7, with no clear D. CDR3 size: 11 residues. Germline CDR1 SNHLY, CDR2 FYNNEI. Trimming stripped 5 bases from V and 3 bases from J, with 5 bases between. The chain's CDR3 is CASSNHYEQYF. In DNA form, the CDR3 reads TGTGCCAGCAGTAACCACTACGAGCAGTACTTC.

This clonotype was detected many times. The genes are TRBV7-2 and TRBJ1-4; 8 bases align to TRBD1. CDR3 length: 14 amino acids. Germline V gives CDR1 SGHTA, CDR2 FQGNSA. Trimming took 8 bases from V and 10 from J; bases not matched to a gene: 12. CDR3 protein: CASGLAGGTGKLFF. CDR3 DNA sequence: TGTGCCAGCGGTTTGGCAGGGGGCACGGGAAAACTGTTTTTT.

The rearrangement joins TRBV20-1 to TRBJ1-4, with D hard to call. Per germline, CDR1 DFQATT and CDR2 SNEGSKA (reference sequence). Between the trimmed V and J ends, which lost 1 base and 5 bases, there was a span of 11 bases. This CDR3 has 14 residues. The CDR3 DNA reads as TGCAGTGCTAGAGCGACGGACGGGAATGAAAAACTGTTTTTT. This codes for CSARATDGNEKLFF.

Ten or more counts support this clonotype. This rearrangement joins TRBV12-3 or TRBV12-4 to TRBJ1-1; 9 bases match TRBD1. The CDR3 runs to 17 residues. With 9 bases clipped from V and 0 bases from J, the junction kept 14 bases outside the gene matches. The CDR3 bases are TGTGCCAGTCATACGGGACAGGGCACGAGGATGAACACTGAAGCTTTCTTT. Its protein is CASHTGQGTRMNTEAFF.

The sample holds a few counts of this clonotype. This rearrangement joins TRBV19 to TRBJ1-1; tentatively, D is TRBD1 (6 bases). This CDR3 contains 13 residues. Germline CDR1 is LNHDA and CDR2 is SQIVND (reference sequence). Trimming shortened V by 5 bases and J by 10 bases, and 17 bases separated the two germline ends. This chain's CDR3 is CASSQEQGDGAFF. CDR3 coding DNA: TGTGCCAGTAGTCAAGAACAGGGAGATGGAGCTTTCTTT.

This clonotype was recorded a few times. The chain links TRBV6-5 to TRBJ1-3, with unresolved D. CDR1 is MNHEY, CDR2 SVGAGI, per germline. The CDR3 has 17 amino acids. Deletions cut 0 bases from V and 0 bases from J, with 12 bases between. Here the CDR3 reads CASSYSPRRASGNTIYF. The CDR3 DNA sequence: TGTGCCAGCAGTTACTCCCCGAGACGGGCCTCTGGAAACACCATATATTTT.

The sample holds a few counts of this clonotype. The V call is TRBV5-1, the J call TRBJ2-3; TRBD2 matches 12 bases. V trimming: 0 bases; J trimming: 0 bases; junction bases outside the gene matches: 8. Germline-derived CDR1 and CDR2 are SGHRS and YFSETQ. The CDR3 runs 19 residues. In nucleotides, the CDR3 is TGCGCCAGCAGCTTGGCGGGGCTAGCGGGGGGGACAAGCACAGATACGCAGTATTTT. Protein product: CASSLAGLAGGTSTDTQYF. Filled out from reference TRBV5-1 and TRBJ2-3, the complete variable domain reads KAGVTQTPRYLIKTRGQQVTLSCSPISGHRSVSWYQQTPGQGLQFLFEYFSETQRNKGNFPGRFSGRQFSNSRSEMNVSTLELGDSALYLCASSLAGLAGGTSTDTQYFGPGTRLTVL.

This clonotype was counted a few times. A much larger clone differs from this one at a single base, so this may be a read error. This chain links TRBV29-1 with TRBJ1-2, with 7 bases matching TRBD1. The CDR3 is made up of 12 amino acids. Trimming removed 7 bases from V and 6 bases from J; junction bases left unmatched: 8. Germline V gene lookup returns CDR1 SQVTM and CDR2 ANQGSEA. CDR3 DNA: TGCAGCGCCGCTGATACAGGGGATGGCTACACCTTC. Translated, it gives CSAADTGDGYTF.

This clonotype has at least ten counts. V is TRBV7-3 and J is TRBJ2-5; D is perhaps TRBD2 (6 bases). The CDR3 has 15 residues. CDR1 and CDR2 from the germline V gene are SGHTA and FQGTGA. V was pared by 5 bases and J by 5 bases, with 18 bases between. Here the CDR3 DNA reads TGTGCCAGCAGCCCAGGGAGCTGGGGGGTGGAGACCCAGTACTTC. It codes for CASSPGSWGVETQYF.